This T cell receptor beta chain originates from a study of blood T cell repertoires in COVID-19. In the study overall: There were acute and convalescent COVID-19 samples, and they came from the United States, Italy and Spain. The analysed material was cDNA or gDNA that came from T cells, B-cell-depleted T cells, or PBMCs.

J lost 2 bases, V lost 0 bases, and 9 bases had no gene match. The germline gives CDR1 MGHRA, CDR2 YSYEKL. This CDR3 has 17 amino acids. Authors' analysis steps: Estimates of nucleated cell counts were drawn from the amplification of reference gene primers. Data came from immunoSEQ multiplex PCR; TCRdb stores just in-frame clones and leaves some out. For V, J and clone size, that table is used; D and trimming come from the DNA. The sample lists 140,000 to 150,000 clones; approximately 82% were seen once. Sequenced: peripheral blood. The sequence derives from a man in his sixties with active or convalescent COVID-19. The rearrangement links TRBV4-1 to TRBJ1-1; the match to TRBD1 covers 7 bases. The CDR3 DNA is TGCGCCAGCAGCCAAGATGATCGGGGACAGCTAAACACTGAAGCTTTCTTT. Protein: CASSQDDRGQLNTEAFF.